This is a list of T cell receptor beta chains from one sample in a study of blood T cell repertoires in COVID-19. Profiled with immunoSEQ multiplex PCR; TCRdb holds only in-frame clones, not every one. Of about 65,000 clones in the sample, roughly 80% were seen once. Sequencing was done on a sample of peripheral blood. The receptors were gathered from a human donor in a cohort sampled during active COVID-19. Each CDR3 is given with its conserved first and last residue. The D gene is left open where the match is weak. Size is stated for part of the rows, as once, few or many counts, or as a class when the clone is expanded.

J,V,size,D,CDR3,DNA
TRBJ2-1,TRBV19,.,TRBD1,CASSWTGSYNEQFF,TGTGCCAGTAGTTGGACAGGCTCCTACAATGAGCAGTTCTTC
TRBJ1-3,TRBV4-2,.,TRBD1,CASSQRFTGGWGNTIYF,TGTGCCAGCAGCCAACGATTTACAGGGGGCTGGGGAAACACCATATATTTT
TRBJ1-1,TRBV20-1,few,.,CSASPQVTATEAFF,TGCAGTGCTAGTCCTCAGGTTACGGCCACTGAAGCTTTCTTT
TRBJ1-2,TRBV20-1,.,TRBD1,CSASGDRDFYGYTF,TGCAGTGCTAGTGGGGACAGGGACTTCTATGGCTACACCTTC
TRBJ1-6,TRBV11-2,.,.,CASSPTRGAVNSPLHF,TGTGCCAGCAGCCCCACCCGTGGGGCTGTTAATTCACCCCTCCACTTT
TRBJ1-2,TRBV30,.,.,CAWRAWGVNYGYTF,TGTGCCTGGAGAGCCTGGGGGGTGAACTATGGCTACACCTTC
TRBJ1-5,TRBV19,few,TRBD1,CASCKGGESRISNQPQHF,TGTGCCAGCTGTAAAGGGGGCGAAAGTCGAATTAGCAATCAGCCCCAGCATTTT
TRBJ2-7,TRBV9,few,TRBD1,CASSEGQGIYYEQYF,TGTGCCAGCAGCGAGGGACAGGGGATTTACTACGAGCAGTACTTC
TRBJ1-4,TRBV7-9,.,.,CASSLARVEYEKLFF,TGTGCCAGCAGCTTGGCGAGGGTAGAGTATGAAAAACTGTTTTTT
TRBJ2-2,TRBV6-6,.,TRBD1,CASSYLTGTGELFF,TGTGCCAGCAGTTACTTGACAGGGACCGGGGAGCTGTTTTTT
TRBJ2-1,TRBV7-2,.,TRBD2,CASSLLAGSSYNEQFF,TGTGCCAGCAGCTTGCTAGCGGGGAGCTCCTACAATGAGCAGTTCTTC